This TCR beta chain came from a study of shared clonotypes between healthy human individuals. Study in general: Sampling drew on donors who were two women and a few men aged 18 to 49. General study results and limits: Clonotypes shared by all four donors outscored non-shared clonotypes in generation probability. Rarefaction showed sorted-subset sequencing was incomplete despite large depth.

This clone appeared a single time. Its antigen remains unidentified. The CDR3 extends over 12 amino acids. The germline V gene has CDR1 LGHNA and CDR2 YNFKEQ. The V and J ends lost 6 bases and 6 bases, in that order; junction bases with no gene match: 2. TCRdb's table, derived via immunoSEQ multiplex PCR, lists solely in-frame clones and lacks some. Of roughly 400,000 clones in the sample, around 96% were seen once. The material sequenced was memory CD8+ T cells sorted from blood. The subset was: CD45RO+ cells pooled with CCR7-negative TemRA cells. This TCR was recovered from a man younger than 40 in good health. The chain has TRBV4-2 and TRBJ2-3; 8 bases line up with TRBD2. The CDR3 bases are TGTGCCAGCAGTGGACTAGCCGATACGCAGTATTTT. It codes for CASSGLADTQYF.